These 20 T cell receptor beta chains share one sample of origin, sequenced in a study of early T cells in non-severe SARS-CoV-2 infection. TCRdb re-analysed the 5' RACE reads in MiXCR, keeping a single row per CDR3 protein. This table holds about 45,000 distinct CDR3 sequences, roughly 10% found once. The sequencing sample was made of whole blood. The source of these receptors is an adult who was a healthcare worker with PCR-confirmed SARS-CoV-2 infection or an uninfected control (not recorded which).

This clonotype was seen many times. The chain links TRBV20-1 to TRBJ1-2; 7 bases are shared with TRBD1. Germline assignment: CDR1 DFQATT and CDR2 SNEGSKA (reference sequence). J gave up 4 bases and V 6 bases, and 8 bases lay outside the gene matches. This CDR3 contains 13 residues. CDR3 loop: CSAATGRVYGYTF. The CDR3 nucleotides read TGCAGTGCGGCGACAGGGAGGGTCTATGGCTACACCTTC.

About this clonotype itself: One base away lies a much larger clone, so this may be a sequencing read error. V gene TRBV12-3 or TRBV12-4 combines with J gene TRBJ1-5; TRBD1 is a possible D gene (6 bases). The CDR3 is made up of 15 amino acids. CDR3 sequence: CASRSGTHSNLPQHF. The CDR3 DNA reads TGTGCCAGCAGGTCCGGGACACATAGCAATCTGCCCCAGCATTTT.

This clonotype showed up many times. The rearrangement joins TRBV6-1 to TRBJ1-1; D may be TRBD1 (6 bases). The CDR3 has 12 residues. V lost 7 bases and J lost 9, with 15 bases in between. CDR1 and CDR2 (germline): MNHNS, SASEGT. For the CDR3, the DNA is TGTGCCAGCATTCAGGGGCAGATTAAAGCTTTCTTT. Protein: CASIQGQIKAFF.

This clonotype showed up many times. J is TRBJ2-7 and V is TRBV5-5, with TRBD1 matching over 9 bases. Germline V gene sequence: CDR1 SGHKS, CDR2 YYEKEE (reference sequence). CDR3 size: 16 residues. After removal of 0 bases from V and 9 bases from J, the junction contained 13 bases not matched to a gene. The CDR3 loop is CASSLAAPGQGGGQYF. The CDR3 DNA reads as TGTGCCAGCAGCTTGGCCGCACCGGGACAGGGAGGTGGGCAGTACTTC.

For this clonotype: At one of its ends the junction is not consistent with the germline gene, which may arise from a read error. CDR3 in amino acids: CATSDPDRGRSGELVF. CDR3 bases: TGTGCCACCAGTGATCCGGACAGGGGGCGGAGCGGGGAGCTGGTTTTT. This chain joins TRBV24-1 and TRBJ2-2; 11 bases align to TRBD1. The CDR3 length is 16 residues. Germline lookup yields CDR1 KGHDR and CDR2 SFDVKD.

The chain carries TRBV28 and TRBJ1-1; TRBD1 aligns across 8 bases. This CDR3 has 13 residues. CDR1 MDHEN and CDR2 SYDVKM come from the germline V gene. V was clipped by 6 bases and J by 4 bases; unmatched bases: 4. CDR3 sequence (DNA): TGTGCCAGCAGGAGGACAGGGCGCACTGAAGCTTTCTTT. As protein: CASRRTGRTEAFF.

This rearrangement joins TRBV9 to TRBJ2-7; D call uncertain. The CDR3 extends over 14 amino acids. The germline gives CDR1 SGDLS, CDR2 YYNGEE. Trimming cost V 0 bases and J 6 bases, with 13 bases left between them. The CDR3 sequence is CASSVEGGSGEQYF. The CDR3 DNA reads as TGTGCCAGCAGCGTAGAGGGCGGTTCTGGCGAGCAGTACTTC.

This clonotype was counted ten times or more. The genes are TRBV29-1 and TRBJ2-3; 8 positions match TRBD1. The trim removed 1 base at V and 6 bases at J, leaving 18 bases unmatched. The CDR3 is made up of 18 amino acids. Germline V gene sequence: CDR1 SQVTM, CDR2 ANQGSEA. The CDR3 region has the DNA TGCAGCGTTGAAGGTCCTTCGGGGCCCAGGGGGCACACGGATACGCAGTATTTT. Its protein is CSVEGPSGPRGHTDTQYF.

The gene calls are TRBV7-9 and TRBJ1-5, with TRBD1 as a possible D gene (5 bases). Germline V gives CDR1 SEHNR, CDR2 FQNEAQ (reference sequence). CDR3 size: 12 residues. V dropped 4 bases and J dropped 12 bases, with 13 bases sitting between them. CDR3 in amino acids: CASSWGERDQHF. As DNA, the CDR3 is TGTGCCAGCAGCTGGGGGGAGAGGGACCAGCATTTT.

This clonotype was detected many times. Written as DNA, the CDR3 is TGTGCCAGCAGTTACGGAGGGAATGAGCAGTTCTTC. This sequence encodes CASSYGGNEQFF. V usage is TRBV6-2 or TRBV6-3 and J usage is TRBJ2-1; a possible D gene is TRBD2 (6 bases). Germline assignment: CDR1 MNHEY and CDR2 SVGEGT. Trimming stripped 2 bases from V and 7 bases from J, with 6 bases between. This CDR3 is 12 amino acids long.

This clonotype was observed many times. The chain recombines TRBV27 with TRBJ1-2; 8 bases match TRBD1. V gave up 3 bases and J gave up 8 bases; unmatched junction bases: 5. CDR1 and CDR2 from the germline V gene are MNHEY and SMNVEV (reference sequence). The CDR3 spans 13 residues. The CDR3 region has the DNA TGTGCCAGCAGTTTTTCGGACAGGGCGGGCTACACCTTC. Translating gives CASSFSDRAGYTF.

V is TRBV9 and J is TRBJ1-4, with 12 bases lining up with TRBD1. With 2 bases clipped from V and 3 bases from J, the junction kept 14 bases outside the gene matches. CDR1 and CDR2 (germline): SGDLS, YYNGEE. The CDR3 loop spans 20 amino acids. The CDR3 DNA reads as TGTGCCAGCAGCGTCGCCCCGTTCGGGACAGGGGGCGCATCTAATGAAAAACTGTTTTTT. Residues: CASSVAPFGTGGASNEKLFF.

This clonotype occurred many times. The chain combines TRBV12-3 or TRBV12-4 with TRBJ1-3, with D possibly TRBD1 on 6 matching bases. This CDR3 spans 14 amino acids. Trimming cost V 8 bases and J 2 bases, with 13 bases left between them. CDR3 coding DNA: TGTGCCAGCGGAAGACAGGCGACTGGAAACACCATATATTTT. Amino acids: CASGRQATGNTIYF.

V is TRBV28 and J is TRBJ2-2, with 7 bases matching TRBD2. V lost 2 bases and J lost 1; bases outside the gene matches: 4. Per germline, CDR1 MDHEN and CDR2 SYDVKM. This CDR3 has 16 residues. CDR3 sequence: CASSLGGGWNTGELFF. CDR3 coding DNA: TGTGCCAGCAGTTTAGGCGGGGGATGGAACACCGGGGAGCTGTTTTTT.

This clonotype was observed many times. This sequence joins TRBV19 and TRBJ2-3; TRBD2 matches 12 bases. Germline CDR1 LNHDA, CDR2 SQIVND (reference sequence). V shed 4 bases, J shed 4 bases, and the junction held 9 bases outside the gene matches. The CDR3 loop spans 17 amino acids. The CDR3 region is CASSSPGLAGWADTQYF. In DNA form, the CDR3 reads TGTGCCAGTAGTAGTCCCGGACTAGCGGGATGGGCAGATACGCAGTATTTT.

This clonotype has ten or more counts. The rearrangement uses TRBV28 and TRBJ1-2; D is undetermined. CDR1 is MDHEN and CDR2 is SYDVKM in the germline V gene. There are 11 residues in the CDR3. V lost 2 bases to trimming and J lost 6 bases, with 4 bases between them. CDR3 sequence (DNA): TGTGCCAGCAGTTTACGGGATGGCTACACCTTC. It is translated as CASSLRDGYTF.

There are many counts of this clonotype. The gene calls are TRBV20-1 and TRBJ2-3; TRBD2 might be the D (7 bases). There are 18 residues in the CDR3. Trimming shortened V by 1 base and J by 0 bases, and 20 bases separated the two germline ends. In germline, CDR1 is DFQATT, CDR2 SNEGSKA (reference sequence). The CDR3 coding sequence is TGCAGTGCTAGAGTTCGGCGTGCGGGGGCAACTAGCACAGATACGCAGTATTTT. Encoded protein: CSARVRRAGATSTDTQYF.

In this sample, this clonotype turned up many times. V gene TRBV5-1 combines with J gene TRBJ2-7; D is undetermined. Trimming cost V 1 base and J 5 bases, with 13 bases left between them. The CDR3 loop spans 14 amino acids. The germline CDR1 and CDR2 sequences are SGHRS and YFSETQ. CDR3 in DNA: TGCGCCAGCAGCTTGAGGAAGCCGGCCGACGAGCAGTACTTC. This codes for CASSLRKPADEQYF. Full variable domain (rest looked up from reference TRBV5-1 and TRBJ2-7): KAGVTQTPRYLIKTRGQQVTLSCSPISGHRSVSWYQQTPGQGLQFLFEYFSETQRNKGNFPGRFSGRQFSNSRSEMNVSTLELGDSALYLCASSLRKPADEQYFGPGTRLTVT.

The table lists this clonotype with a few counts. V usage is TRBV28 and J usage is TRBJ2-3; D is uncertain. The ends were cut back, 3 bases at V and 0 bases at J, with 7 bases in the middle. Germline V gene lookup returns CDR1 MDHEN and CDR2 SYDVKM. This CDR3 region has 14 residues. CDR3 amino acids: CASSFLRSTDTQYF. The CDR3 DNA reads TGTGCCAGCAGTTTTCTTCGGAGCACAGATACGCAGTATTTT. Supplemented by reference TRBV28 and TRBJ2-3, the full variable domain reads DVKVTQSSRYLVKRTGEKVFLECVQDMDHENMFWYRQDPGLGLRLIYFSYDVKMKEKGDIPEGYSVSREKKERFSLILESASTNQTSMYLCASSFLRSTDTQYFGPGTRLTVL.

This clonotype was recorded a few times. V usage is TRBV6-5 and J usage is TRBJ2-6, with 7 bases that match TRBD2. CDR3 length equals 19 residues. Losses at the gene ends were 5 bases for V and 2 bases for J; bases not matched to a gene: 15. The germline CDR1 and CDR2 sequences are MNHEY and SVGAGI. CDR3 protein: CASSQLYPGRGAGANVLTF. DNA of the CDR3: TGTGCCAGCAGTCAACTCTACCCGGGGAGGGGTGCTGGGGCCAACGTCCTGACTTTC.